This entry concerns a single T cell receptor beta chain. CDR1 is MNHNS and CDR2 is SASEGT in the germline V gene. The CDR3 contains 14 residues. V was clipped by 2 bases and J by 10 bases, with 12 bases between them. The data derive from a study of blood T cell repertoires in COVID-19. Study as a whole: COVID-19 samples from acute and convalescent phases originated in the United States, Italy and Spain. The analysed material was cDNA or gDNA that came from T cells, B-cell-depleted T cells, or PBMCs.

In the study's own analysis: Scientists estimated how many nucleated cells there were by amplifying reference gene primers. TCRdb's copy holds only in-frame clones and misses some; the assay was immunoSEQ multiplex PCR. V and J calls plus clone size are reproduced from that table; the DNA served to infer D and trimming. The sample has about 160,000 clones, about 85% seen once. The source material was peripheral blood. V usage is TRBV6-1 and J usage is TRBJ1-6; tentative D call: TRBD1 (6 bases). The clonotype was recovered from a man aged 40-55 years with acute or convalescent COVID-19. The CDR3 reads CASSEKPGGSPLHF. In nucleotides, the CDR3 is TGTGCCAGCAGTGAAAAGCCGGGGGGCTCACCCCTCCACTTT.